The 26 T cell receptor beta chains listed next were all sequenced from one sample in a study of radiation and T cells in renal cell carcinoma. Sequenced by immunoSEQ multiplex PCR; TCRdb stores in-frame clones only, minus some. The data hold around 140,000 clones, with 75% to 90% observed a single time. Time point specified: blood 4 weeks post-SBRT, at nephrectomy. Treatment of the sample: 15 Gy SBRT to primary tumor, nephrectomy 4 weeks later. The specimen was blood, collected from a patient whose treatment included radiotherapy and nephrectomy. Receptors were obtained from a woman in her fifties or sixties with renal cell carcinoma.

This clone occurred a few times. The chain links TRBV2 to TRBJ1-6; 7 bases are shared with TRBD1. J was trimmed by 7 bases and V by 8 bases; bases with no gene match: 8. This CDR3 is built from 14 residues. Germline V gene lookup returns CDR1 SNHLY and CDR2 FYNNEI. The CDR3 sequence: CASGRQGGNSPLHF. The CDR3 DNA follows: TGTGCCAGCGGCCGACAGGGAGGAAATTCACCCCTCCACTTT.

The chain uses TRBV5-1 and TRBJ2-6; tentative D call: TRBD1 (5 bases). The germline V gene encodes CDR1 SGHRS and CDR2 YFSETQ. This CDR3 has 16 amino acids. V lost 4 bases, J lost 1 base, and 12 bases lay in between. CDR3 bases: TGCGCCAGCAGCCATCTCCAGGGTTCTGGGGCCAACGTCCTGACTTTC. It encodes CASSHLQGSGANVLTF.

The rearrangement links TRBV4-2 to TRBJ2-5; D remains ambiguous. Germline-derived CDR1 and CDR2 are LGHNA and YNFKEQ. The CDR3 has 15 residues. Trimming cost V 4 bases and J 5 bases, with 17 bases left between them. The CDR3 DNA reads TGTGCCAGCAGCCCCCGGCCTGGTATATTGGAGACCCAGTACTTC. This codes for CASSPRPGILETQYF.

The J gene is TRBJ1-5, the V gene TRBV5-1; no reliable D call. The CDR3 runs 13 residues. The germline V gene encodes CDR1 SGHRS and CDR2 YFSETQ. V was trimmed by 0 bases and J by 4 bases, leaving 5 bases between them. CDR3 amino acids: CASSLAGNQPQHF. The CDR3 coding sequence is TGCGCCAGCAGCTTGGCGGGAAATCAGCCCCAGCATTTT.

The rearrangement links TRBV5-5 to TRBJ1-1; maybe TRBD1 (5 bases). V shed 7 bases and J shed 0 bases, with 13 bases lying between them. In germline, CDR1 is SGHKS, CDR2 YYEKEE (reference sequence). CDR3 length: 14 residues. This CDR3 reads CASSWDFLNTEAFF. CDR3 coding DNA: TGTGCCAGCTCGTGGGACTTTTTGAACACTGAAGCTTTCTTT.

The chain couples TRBV4-3 to TRBJ1-1, with no clear D. CDR1 and CDR2 (germline): LGHNA, YSLEER. Trimming left V 1 base short and J 2 bases short, with 8 bases between. The CDR3 runs 14 residues. The CDR3 DNA reads as TGCGCCAGCAGCCAAGCACAGATTAACACTGAAGCTTTCTTT. It is translated as CASSQAQINTEAFF.

This chain uses TRBV14 with TRBJ2-7; D remains unclear. This CDR3 contains 12 residues. Per germline, CDR1 SGHDN and CDR2 FVKESK. V lost 4 bases, J lost 5 bases, and 9 bases lay in between. CDR3: CASSLVRDEQYF. Written as DNA, the CDR3 is TGTGCCAGCAGCCTCGTTAGGGACGAGCAGTACTTC.

This sequence joins TRBV27 and TRBJ1-5; 7 bases map to TRBD1. Germline V gene sequence: CDR1 MNHEY, CDR2 SMNVEV (reference sequence). The CDR3 loop spans 13 amino acids. V was clipped by 5 bases and J by 9 bases; unmatched bases: 7. The CDR3 sequence: CASSAGGPGPQHF. Written as DNA, the CDR3 is TGTGCCAGCAGTGCAGGGGGGCCAGGGCCCCAGCATTTT.

The rearrangement links TRBV9 to TRBJ2-6; a possible D gene is TRBD1 (6 bases). Germline-derived CDR1 and CDR2 are SGDLS and YYNGEE. This CDR3 comprises 15 residues. V lost 4 bases, J lost 2 bases, and 10 bases lay in between. This chain's CDR3 is CASSPRDTGANVLTF. The CDR3 bases are TGTGCCAGCAGCCCACGGGACACTGGGGCCAACGTCCTGACTTTC.

This clone has a single count. The gene calls are TRBV28 and TRBJ1-5; TRBD1 is a possible D gene (6 bases). This CDR3 has 15 residues. CDR1 MDHEN and CDR2 SYDVKM come from the germline V gene. V was cut by 7 bases and J by 1 base, with 14 bases left in between. Here the CDR3 DNA reads TGTGCCAGCACCCCTGGGGGCGAAAGCAATCAGCCCCAGCATTTT. Translating gives CASTPGGESNQPQHF.

The chain couples TRBV5-1 to TRBJ1-2, with D uncertain. V lost 1 base and J lost 7, with 17 bases in between. This CDR3 contains 15 residues. Germline CDR1 is SGHRS and CDR2 is YFSETQ. The CDR3 coding sequence is TGCGCCAGCAGCTTGAATTTAGGCAGCGTCTCTGGCTACACCTTC. It is translated as CASSLNLGSVSGYTF.

The chain carries TRBV5-6 and TRBJ1-6; D perhaps matches TRBD1 (6 bases). The V gene lost 4 bases and the J gene lost 7 bases, with 15 bases spanning the gap. Germline-derived CDR1 and CDR2 are SGHDT and YYEEEE. The CDR3 is 15 residues long. The CDR3 DNA reads TGTGCCAGCAGCCGGTGGGGGGCTAAAAATTCACCCCTCCACTTT. It encodes CASSRWGAKNSPLHF.

This clone is a singleton in its sample. The V gene is TRBV10-2, the J gene TRBJ1-5, with TRBD1 identical over 9 bases. CDR1 is WSHSY, CDR2 SAAADI, per germline. Losses at the gene ends were 6 bases for V and 1 base for J; bases not matched to a gene: 4. The CDR3 runs to 15 residues. The chain's CDR3 is CASRMGTGSNQPQHF. In DNA, the CDR3 is TGCGCCAGCAGGATGGGGACAGGGAGCAATCAGCCCCAGCATTTT.

Points on this clone: This CDR3 is also generated by other DNA sequences in the sample. DNA for the CDR3: TGTGCCAGCAGCGTAGAGGGGGGAAGCACAGATACGCAGTATTTT. This gives the protein CASSVEGGSTDTQYF. This chain links TRBV9 with TRBJ2-3, with D tentatively TRBD1 or TRBD2 (6 bases each). The germline CDR1 and CDR2 sequences are SGDLS and YYNGEE. This CDR3 contains 15 residues. Trimming removed 0 bases at V and 0 bases at J, with 8 bases between.

A single count supports this clone. The chain has TRBV25-1 and TRBJ1-5; D might be TRBD1 (5 bases). Trimming removed 3 bases from V and 9 bases from J, with 15 bases in between. Germline CDR1 is MGHDK and CDR2 is SYGVNS. This CDR3 has 14 residues. CDR3 loop: CASSEGQAWGPQHF. In DNA, the CDR3 is TGTGCCAGCAGTGAGGGGCAGGCTTGGGGGCCCCAGCATTTT.

The chain carries TRBV21-1 and TRBJ2-7. TRBV21-1 is tagged as a pseudogene. The CDR3 is 11 amino acids. This chain's CDR3 is CASSKVLGSGF. CDR3 sequence (DNA): TGTGCCAGCAGCAAAGTACTGGGATCGGGCTTC.

The chain couples TRBV19 to TRBJ2-3; D is undetermined. V was clipped by 4 bases and J by 1 base, with 6 bases between them. Germline V gene sequence: CDR1 LNHDA, CDR2 SQIVND (reference sequence). The CDR3 has 13 residues. This chain's CDR3 is CASSTRGTDTQYF. CDR3 sequence (DNA): TGTGCCAGTAGTACGCGCGGCACAGATACGCAGTATTTT. Combining the CDR3 with reference TRBV19 and TRBJ2-3 gives the whole variable domain DGGITQSPKYLFRKEGQNVTLSCEQNLNHDAMYWYRQDPGQGLRLIYYSQIVNDFQKGDIAEGYSVSREKKESFPLTVTSAQKNPTAFYLCASSTRGTDTQYFGPGTRLTVL.

V gene TRBV7-2 combines with J gene TRBJ1-5; the match to TRBD1 covers 7 bases. J lost 2 bases, V lost 5 bases, and 6 bases had no gene match. Per the germline V gene, CDR1 is SGHTA and CDR2 is FQGNSA. CDR3 length: 15 residues. CDR3 loop: CASSATGYGNQPQHF. The DNA for the CDR3 is TGTGCCAGCAGCGCGACAGGGTACGGCAATCAGCCCCAGCATTTT.

This clone was seen only once. This chain connects TRBV7-9 to TRBJ1-1; no reliable D call. Looked up from germline, CDR1 is SEHNR and CDR2 is FQNEAQ (reference sequence). V shed 5 bases and J shed 8 bases, with 9 bases lying between them. There are 11 residues in the CDR3. CDR3 region: CASSIRGEAFF. The CDR3, as DNA: TGTGCCAGCAGCATCCGTGGAGAAGCTTTCTTT.

V is TRBV5-8 and J is TRBJ2-7, with a tentative D call TRBD1 (5 bases). This CDR3 region has 15 residues. V was shortened by 4 bases and J by 3 bases, with 17 bases between the two germline ends. Germline CDR1 and CDR2: SGHTS and YDEGEE. CDR3 loop: CASSLPARAYYEQYF. The CDR3 nucleotides are TGTGCCAGCAGCCTACCGGCCAGGGCTTACTACGAGCAGTACTTC. Variable domain in full (rest from reference TRBV5-8 and TRBJ2-7): EAGVTQSPTHLIKTRGQQATLRCSPISGHTSVYWYQQALGLGLQFLLWYDEGEERNRGNFPPRFSGRQFPNYSSELNVNALELEDSALYLCASSLPARAYYEQYFGPGTRLTVT.

The J gene is TRBJ2-7, the V gene TRBV5-6, with D tentatively TRBD2 (7 bases). Trimming shortened V by 4 bases and J by 3 bases, and 17 bases separated the two germline ends. Germline CDR1 is SGHDT and CDR2 is YYEEEE. The CDR3 covers 15 residues. Here the CDR3 DNA reads TGTGCCAGCAGCCCGACGGGGGGCATGTTCTACGAGCAGTACTTC. The encoded protein is CASSPTGGMFYEQYF. Variable domain in full (rest from reference TRBV5-6 and TRBJ2-7): DAGVTQSPTHLIKTRGQQVTLRCSPKSGHDTVSWYQQALGQGPQFIFQYYEEEERQRGNFPDRFSGHQFPNYSSELNVNALLLGDSALYLCASSPTGGMFYEQYFGPGTRLTVT.

The V and J genes are TRBV28 and TRBJ2-2; D remains unclear. Per the germline V gene, CDR1 is MDHEN and CDR2 is SYDVKM. This CDR3 is 15 amino acids long. Between the trimmed V and J ends, which lost 2 bases and 6 bases, there was a span of 13 bases. Here the CDR3 reads CASSLGLVEAGELFF. CDR3 DNA: TGTGCCAGCAGTTTAGGTCTAGTTGAGGCCGGGGAGCTGTTTTTT. Filled out from reference TRBV28 and TRBJ2-2, the complete variable domain reads DVKVTQSSRYLVKRTGEKVFLECVQDMDHENMFWYRQDPGLGLRLIYFSYDVKMKEKGDIPEGYSVSREKKERFSLILESASTNQTSMYLCASSLGLVEAGELFFGEGSRLTVL.

This clone was recorded many times. V and J are TRBV7-2 and TRBJ2-1; D is uncertain. This CDR3 spans 12 amino acids. The ends were cut back, 3 bases at V and 5 bases at J, with 5 bases in the middle. Germline CDR1 reads SGHTA; CDR2 reads FQGNSA. The CDR3 loop reads CASSLVDNEQFF. The CDR3 DNA sequence: TGTGCCAGCAGCTTGGTCGACAATGAGCAGTTCTTC.

The chain recombines TRBV18 with TRBJ2-1; 7 nucleotides line up with TRBD2. Germline V gene sequence: CDR1 KGHSH, CDR2 LQKENI. V shed 3 bases and J 10 bases; nucleotides not matched to a gene: 9. The CDR3 sequence is 14 residues long. CDR3 protein: CASSPPGGVGEQFF. Written as DNA, the CDR3 is TGTGCCAGCTCACCCCCGGGAGGAGTAGGAGAGCAGTTCTTC.

The table lists this clone with a count of one. The chain's CDR3 is CASTPSDRPYEQYF. DNA for the CDR3: TGTGCCAGTACCCCGTCGGACAGGCCTTACGAGCAGTACTTC. This chain connects TRBV19 to TRBJ2-7, with 7 bases fitting TRBD1. The CDR3 loop spans 14 amino acids. After removal of 7 bases from V and 4 bases from J, the junction contained 10 bases not matched to a gene. The germline V gene encodes CDR1 LNHDA and CDR2 SQIVND (reference sequence).

The V call is TRBV28, the J call TRBJ2-2; D could derive from TRBD1 or TRBD2 (5 bases each). The CDR3 runs to 12 residues. V was cut by 10 bases and J by 3 bases, with 9 bases left in between. CDR1 and CDR2 from the germline V gene are MDHEN and SYDVKM. CDR3 sequence reads: CATRGHTGELFF. In DNA form, the CDR3 reads TGTGCCACGAGGGGTCACACCGGGGAGCTGTTTTTT.